This passage covers 4 T cell receptor beta chains from one sample sequenced in a study of identical twins. TCRdb re-analysed the 5' RACE reads in MiXCR, keeping a single row per CDR3 protein. Of around 250,000 distinct CDR3 sequences in the sample, 6% to 7% were seen once. This sample was shared with a second study, whose subject was T cells expressing NK-cell markers.

What was sequenced was CD8+ T cells sorted from blood. The receptors were gathered from a woman younger than 35 in good health.

The chain joins TRBV5-8 to TRBJ1-1; 12 positions match TRBD1. This CDR3 is 16 amino acids long. Germline V gene lookup returns CDR1 SGHTS and CDR2 YDEGEE. V shed 4 bases, J shed 0 bases, and the junction held 4 bases outside the gene matches. CDR3 loop: CASSPGQGAVNTEAFF. The CDR3 nucleotides are TGTGCCAGCAGCCCGGGACAGGGGGCTGTGAACACTGAAGCTTTCTTT.

J is TRBJ2-7 and V is TRBV3-1; D is perhaps TRBD2 (6 bases). The V end lost 4 bases, the J end lost 3 bases, and 19 bases lay between the germline ends. Germline-derived CDR1 and CDR2 are LGHDT and YNNKEL (reference sequence). The CDR3 length is 16 residues. CDR3: CASSPERAYTYYEQYF. The CDR3 DNA reads TGTGCCAGCAGCCCGGAGCGGGCCTATACCTACTACGAGCAGTACTTC.

This clonotype turned up a few times. The chain recombines TRBV12-3 or TRBV12-4 with TRBJ2-1; D remains ambiguous. V was pared by 7 bases and J by 5 bases, with 6 bases between. There are 11 residues in the CDR3. The CDR3 DNA follows: TGTGCCAGCAACACTAACAATGAGCAGTTCTTC. Translating gives CASNTNNEQFF.

The sample holds a few counts of this clonotype. The chain uses TRBV13 and TRBJ2-4, with unresolved D. The CDR3 has 14 amino acids. V was clipped by 3 bases and J by 5 bases, with 11 bases between them. Germline CDR1 and CDR2: PRHDT and FYEKMQ (reference sequence). The CDR3 sequence is CASSFHDGQNIQYF. CDR3 nucleotides: TGTGCCAGCAGCTTTCATGACGGGCAAAACATTCAGTACTTC.